The 17 T cell receptor beta chains presented below share a single source sample, sequenced in a study of CD8+ T cells in alopecia areata. Indicated treatment: oral pan-JAK inhibitor, 5-10 mg twice daily. In each case, RNA was isolated and then reverse transcribed into cDNA as the sequencing template. Sequencing used immunoSEQ multiplex PCR; TCRdb keeps in-frame clones, though not all of them. The repertoire includes 190,000 or so clones, roughly 50% of them detected once, and 10% to 15% sits in the top ten. Source: CD8+ T cells sorted from blood, taken at week 24, from a patient treated with tofacitinib. The receptors were gathered from a human donor with alopecia areata.

A note on this clone: Other DNA sequences within the sample encode an identical CDR3. This rearrangement joins TRBV2 to TRBJ1-5; no definite D call. V shed 0 bases and J shed 3 bases, with 9 bases lying between them. Germline CDR1 SNHLY, CDR2 FYNNEI. This CDR3 region has 15 residues. The CDR3 region is CASSEARANNQPQHF. The CDR3 DNA is TGTGCCAGCAGTGAAGCGCGGGCCAACAATCAGCCCCAGCATTTT.

This clone appeared a few times. The V gene is TRBV27, the J gene TRBJ1-2; D gene unclear. The CDR3 runs to 17 residues. The ends were cut back, 2 bases at V and 0 bases at J, with 16 bases in the middle. The germline V gene has CDR1 MNHEY and CDR2 SMNVEV (reference sequence). CDR3 residues: CASSLAAGGRSNYGYTF. CDR3 coding DNA: TGTGCCAGCAGTTTAGCCGCCGGTGGACGGTCTAACTATGGCTACACCTTC.

This clone was seen only a few times. The chain links TRBV29-1 to TRBJ2-7; TRBD2 might be the D (5 bases). The CDR3 length is 12 residues. Looked up from germline, CDR1 is SQVTM and CDR2 is ANQGSEA. CDR3 residues: CTHQPRVYEQYF. The CDR3 DNA follows: TGCACCCATCAACCGAGGGTCTACGAGCAGTACTTC.

The chain combines TRBV9 with TRBJ1-5; D is unclear. The germline V gene encodes CDR1 SGDLS and CDR2 YYNGEE. The CDR3 has 12 residues. Trimming shortened V by 6 bases and J by 5 bases, and 9 bases separated the two germline ends. The CDR3 DNA reads TGTGCCAGCACCCCCTGCGATCAGCCCCAGCATTTT. Residues: CASTPCDQPQHF.

This clone was counted a few times. The J gene is TRBJ1-2, the V gene TRBV29-1; D uncertain. V was trimmed by 7 bases and J by 0 bases, leaving 9 bases between them. The CDR3 runs 12 residues. Germline V gene lookup returns CDR1 SQVTM and CDR2 ANQGSEA. The CDR3 sequence: CSADGSNYGYTF. The CDR3 coding sequence is TGCAGCGCGGACGGTTCTAACTATGGCTACACCTTC.

This chain joins TRBV9 and TRBJ1-2; TRBD1 aligns across 8 bases. This CDR3 is 15 amino acids long. Germline V gene sequence: CDR1 SGDLS, CDR2 YYNGEE. Trimming cost V 4 bases and J 2 bases; bases outside gene matches: 7. The CDR3 protein is CASSTRTGNNYGYTF. In DNA, the CDR3 is TGTGCCAGCAGCACCCGGACAGGGAACAACTATGGCTACACCTTC.

The chain joins TRBV6-5 to TRBJ1-1, with D maybe TRBD1 (5 bases). The CDR3 runs to 13 residues. Germline assignment: CDR1 MNHEY and CDR2 SVGAGI. Trimming took 7 bases from V and 3 from J, leaving 12 bases between them. The CDR3 DNA follows: TGTGCCAGCACCCCGGCGGGGGACACTGAAGCTTTCTTT. Amino acid sequence: CASTPAGDTEAFF.

The rearrangement links TRBV30 to TRBJ1-1; the match to TRBD1 covers 8 bases. V shed 2 bases and J 5 bases; nucleotides not matched to a gene: 10. The CDR3 contains 15 residues. Germline V lookup: CDR1 GTSNPN, CDR2 SVGIG (reference sequence). CDR3: CAWSRPQGARTEAFF. As DNA, the CDR3 is TGTGCCTGGAGTCGCCCCCAGGGGGCGAGGACTGAAGCTTTCTTT.

CDR3 loop: CASSRIQNQPQHF. DNA of the CDR3: TGTGCCAGCAGTCGAATACAGAATCAGCCCCAGCATTTT. The chain combines TRBV27 with TRBJ1-5, with D unresolved. The CDR3 has 13 amino acids. Germline V lookup: CDR1 MNHEY, CDR2 SMNVEV (reference sequence). V was shortened by 5 bases and J by 4 bases, with 9 bases between the two germline ends.

Only a few counts were recorded for this clone. The CDR3 region is CASSASGKDEQFF. The CDR3 DNA is TGTGCCAGCAGTGCCTCAGGGAAAGATGAGCAGTTCTTC. V is TRBV27 and J is TRBJ2-1; a possible D gene is TRBD1 (5 bases). Trimming took 5 bases from V and 8 from J, leaving 13 bases between them. Germline CDR1 and CDR2: MNHEY and SMNVEV (reference sequence). This CDR3 spans 13 amino acids.

This chain links TRBV6-1 with TRBJ2-7, with 7 positions matching TRBD2. The CDR3 covers 14 residues. The V gene's germline CDR1 is MNHNS and CDR2 SASEGT. The J segment lost 3 bases and the V segment lost 4 bases, leaving 6 bases of the junction unmatched. CDR3 nucleotide sequence: TGTGCCAGCAGTGGAGTTTCGGGGGGCTACGAGCAGTACTTC. As protein: CASSGVSGGYEQYF.

The genes are TRBV5-6 and TRBJ2-1; 8 bases match TRBD2. J was trimmed by 4 bases and V by 0 bases; bases with no gene match: 6. Germline CDR1 SGHDT, CDR2 YYEEEE. This CDR3 contains 16 residues. The DNA of the CDR3 is TGTGCCAGCAGCTTGGCTACGGGGGGGCGGTACAATGAGCAGTTCTTC. Translation gives CASSLATGGRYNEQFF.

The chain employs TRBV6-5 and TRBJ1-2; D is ambiguous. The CDR3 is 13 residues long. Looked up from germline, CDR1 is MNHEY and CDR2 is SVGAGI. With 2 bases removed from V and 3 bases from J, the gap between germline ends came to 7 bases. This CDR3 reads CASSYTEYYGYTF. CDR3 coding DNA: TGTGCCAGCAGTTACACTGAGTACTATGGCTACACCTTC.

This chain uses TRBV13 with TRBJ2-7; D gene uncertain. Germline CDR1 PRHDT, CDR2 FYEKMQ (reference sequence). The CDR3 runs to 15 residues. Trimming left V 3 bases short and J 1 base short, with 13 bases between. The CDR3 DNA sequence: TGTGCCAGCAGCTTCGAAGGCAGTAGGTCCTACGAGCAGTACTTC. Residues: CASSFEGSRSYEQYF.

The chain carries TRBV27 and TRBJ1-1; D unresolved. The germline V and J ends were trimmed by 8 bases and 4 bases, with 17 bases remaining between them. Germline CDR1 is MNHEY and CDR2 is SMNVEV (reference sequence). CDR3 size: 14 residues. CDR3 residues: CASSIFSSGTEAFF. In nucleotides, the CDR3 is TGTGCCAGCTCAATCTTTAGTTCCGGCACTGAAGCTTTCTTT.

This clone was detected only a few times. The chain joins TRBV4-1 to TRBJ2-1, with 7 bases that match TRBD1. Germline V CDR1 and CDR2: MGHRA, YSYEKL. The length of the CDR3 is 11 residues. V was pared by 1 base and J by 14 bases, with 2 bases of the junction left unmatched. CDR3: CASSQGTGEFF. As DNA, the CDR3 is TGCGCCAGCAGCCAAGGAACAGGGGAGTTCTTC.

The gene calls are TRBV4-1 and TRBJ2-2; the D gene is possibly TRBD1 (7 bases). Trimming pared 0 bases from V and 6 bases from J, leaving 17 bases between. The germline V gene encodes CDR1 MGHRA and CDR2 YSYEKL. The CDR3 is 17 amino acids. DNA for the CDR3: TGCGCCAGCAGCCAAGATGGCAGGGGGAGGAAGCCCGGGGAGCTGTTTTTT. Its translation: CASSQDGRGRKPGELFF.